This T cell receptor beta chain originates from a study of blood T cells in healthy people across ages. Study results and caveats: The study found more naive CD4+ cells and higher diversity in long-lived than aged donors.

This clonotype was observed at least ten times. Its antigen remains unknown. Trimming left V 6 bases short and J 2 bases short, with 11 bases between. The CDR3 contains 12 residues. CDR1 and CDR2 (germline): DFQATT, SNEGSKA (reference sequence). The second PCR ran about 6 to 12 cycles with a sample-barcoded 5' primer and J-beta primers. Each cDNA molecule received a tag from a template-switch adaptor that had 12 random nucleotides. MiXCR, applied by TCRdb to the 5' RACE reads, yields one record per CDR3 protein. The profile covers around 1,900,000 distinct CDR3 sequences, with roughly 43% appearing a single time and about 21% taken by the ten largest.

V is TRBV20-1 and J is TRBJ2-7, with D possibly being TRBD1 or TRBD2 (6 bases each). The TCR originated in a human donor in good health. What was sequenced was blood. CDR3 loop: CSARRGTYEQYF. CDR3 coding DNA: TGCAGTGCCAGGAGGGGGACCTACGAGCAGTACTTC.